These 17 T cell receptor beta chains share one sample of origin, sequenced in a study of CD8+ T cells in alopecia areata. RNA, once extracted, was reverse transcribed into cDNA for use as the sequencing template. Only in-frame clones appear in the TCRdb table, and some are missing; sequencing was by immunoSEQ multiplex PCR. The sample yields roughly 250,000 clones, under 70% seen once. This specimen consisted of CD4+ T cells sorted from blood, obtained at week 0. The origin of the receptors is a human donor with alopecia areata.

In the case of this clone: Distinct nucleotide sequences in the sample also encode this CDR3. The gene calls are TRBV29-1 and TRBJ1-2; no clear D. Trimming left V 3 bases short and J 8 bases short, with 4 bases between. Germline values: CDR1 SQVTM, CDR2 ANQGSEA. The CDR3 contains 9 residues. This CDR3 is CSVDRGYTF. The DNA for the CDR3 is TGCAGCGTTGACAGGGGCTACACCTTC. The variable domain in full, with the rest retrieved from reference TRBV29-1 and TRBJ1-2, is SAVISQKPSRDICQRGTSLTIQCQVDSQVTMMFWYRQQPGQSLTLIATANQGSEATYESGFVIDKFPISRPNLTFSTLTVSNMSPEDSSIYLCSVDRGYTFGSGTRLTVV.

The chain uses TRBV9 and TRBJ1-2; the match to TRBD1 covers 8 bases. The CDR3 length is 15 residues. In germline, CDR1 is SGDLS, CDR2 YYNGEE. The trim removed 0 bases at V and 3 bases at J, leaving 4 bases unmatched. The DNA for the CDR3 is TGTGCCAGCAGCGTAGCTACGGGACAGGACTATGGCTACACCTTC. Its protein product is CASSVATGQDYGYTF.

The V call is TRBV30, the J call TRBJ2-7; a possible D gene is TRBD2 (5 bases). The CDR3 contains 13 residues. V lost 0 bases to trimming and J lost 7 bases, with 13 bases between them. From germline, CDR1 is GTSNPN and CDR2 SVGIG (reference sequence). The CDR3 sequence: CAWSVLVLGEQYF. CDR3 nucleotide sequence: TGTGCCTGGAGTGTACTAGTTTTGGGGGAGCAGTACTTC.

The CDR3 is CATSRPPGLLEDTQYF. As DNA, the CDR3 is TGTGCCACCAGCAGGCCCCCGGGACTGCTTGAAGATACGCAGTATTTT. The V gene is TRBV15, the J gene TRBJ2-3; possible D gene TRBD2, 6 bases. The length of the CDR3 is 16 residues. V was pared by 3 bases and J by 5 bases, with 18 bases between. CDR1 LNHNV and CDR2 YYDKDF come from the germline V gene (reference sequence).

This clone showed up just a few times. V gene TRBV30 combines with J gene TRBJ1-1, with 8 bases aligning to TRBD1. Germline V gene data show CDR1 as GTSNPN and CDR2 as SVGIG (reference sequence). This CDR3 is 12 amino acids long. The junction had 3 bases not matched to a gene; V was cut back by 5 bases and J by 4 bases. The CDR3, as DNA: TGTGCCTGGGGACAGGGAGGCACTGAAGCTTTCTTT. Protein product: CAWGQGGTEAFF.

The chain's CDR3 is CASSGGQDRGEKLFF. The CDR3 DNA follows: TGTGCCAGCAGCGGAGGACAGGACCGAGGGGAAAAACTGTTTTTT. The chain joins TRBV9 to TRBJ1-4, with TRBD1 matching over 7 bases. Unmatched junction bases numbered 10, after V lost 3 bases and J lost 8 bases. Per germline, CDR1 SGDLS and CDR2 YYNGEE. CDR3 length: 15 amino acids.

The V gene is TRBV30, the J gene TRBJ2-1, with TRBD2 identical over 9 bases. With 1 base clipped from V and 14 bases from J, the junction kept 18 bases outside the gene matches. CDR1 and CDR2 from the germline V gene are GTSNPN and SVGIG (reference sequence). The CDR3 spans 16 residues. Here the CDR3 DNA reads TGTGCCTGGAGTGAGAGTGGAGCGGGGGGCTCCTGGGGTGAGTTCTTC. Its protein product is CAWSESGAGGSWGEFF.

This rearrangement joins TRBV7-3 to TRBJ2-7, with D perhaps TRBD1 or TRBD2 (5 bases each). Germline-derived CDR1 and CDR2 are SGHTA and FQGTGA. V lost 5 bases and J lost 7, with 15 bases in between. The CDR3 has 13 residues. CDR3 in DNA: TGTGCCAGCAGCCGGGACGCCCGAGGGGAGCAGTACTTC. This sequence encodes CASSRDARGEQYF.

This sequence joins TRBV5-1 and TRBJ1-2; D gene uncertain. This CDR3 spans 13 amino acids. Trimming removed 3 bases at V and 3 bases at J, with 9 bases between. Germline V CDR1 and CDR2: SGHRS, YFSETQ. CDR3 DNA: TGCGCCAGCAGCTCGGACGGGTACTATGGCTACACCTTC. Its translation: CASSSDGYYGYTF.

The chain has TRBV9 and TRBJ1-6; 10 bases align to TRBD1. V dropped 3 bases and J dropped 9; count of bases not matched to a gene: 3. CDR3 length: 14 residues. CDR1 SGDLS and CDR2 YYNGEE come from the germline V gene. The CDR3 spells CASSGRDRGSPLHF. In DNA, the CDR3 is TGTGCCAGCAGCGGCCGGGACAGGGGTTCACCCCTCCACTTT.

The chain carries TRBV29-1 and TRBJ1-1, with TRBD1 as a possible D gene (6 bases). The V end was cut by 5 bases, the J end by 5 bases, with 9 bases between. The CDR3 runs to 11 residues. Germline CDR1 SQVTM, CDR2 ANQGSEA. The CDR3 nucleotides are TGCAGCGTTACAGGGATGACTGAAGCTTTCTTT. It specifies CSVTGMTEAFF.

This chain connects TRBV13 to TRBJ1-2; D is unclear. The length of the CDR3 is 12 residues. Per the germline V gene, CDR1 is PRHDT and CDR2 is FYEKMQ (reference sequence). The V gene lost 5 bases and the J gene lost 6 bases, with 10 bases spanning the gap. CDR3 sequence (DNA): TGTGCCAGCAGCCCCGGGTCCAATGGCTACACCTTC. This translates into CASSPGSNGYTF.

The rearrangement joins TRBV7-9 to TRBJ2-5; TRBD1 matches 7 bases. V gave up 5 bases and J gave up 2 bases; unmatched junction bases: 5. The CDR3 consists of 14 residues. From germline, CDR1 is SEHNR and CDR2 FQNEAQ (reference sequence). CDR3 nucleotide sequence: TGTGCCAGCAGCAAGACAGGGCTACAAGAGACCCAGTACTTC. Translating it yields CASSKTGLQETQYF.

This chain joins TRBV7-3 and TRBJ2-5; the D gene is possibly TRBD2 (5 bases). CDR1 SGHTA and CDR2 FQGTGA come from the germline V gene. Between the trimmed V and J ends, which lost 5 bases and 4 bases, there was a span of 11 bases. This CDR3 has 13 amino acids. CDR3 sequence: CASSQGSPETQYF. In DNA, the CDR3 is TGTGCCAGCAGCCAAGGGAGCCCAGAGACCCAGTACTTC. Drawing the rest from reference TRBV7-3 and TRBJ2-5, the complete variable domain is GAGVSQTPSNKVTEKGKYVELRCDPISGHTALYWYRQSLGQGPEFLIYFQGTGAADDSGLPNDRFFAVRPEGSVSTLKIQRTERGDSAVYLCASSQGSPETQYFGPGTRLLVL.

The CDR3 coding sequence is TGCAGCGTCGACGGGACAGGGTATGAGCAGTTCTTC. It yields the protein CSVDGTGYEQFF. The chain is built from TRBV29-1 and TRBJ2-1; 9 nucleotides align to TRBD1. The CDR3 consists of 12 residues. Losses at the gene ends were 6 bases for V and 8 bases for J; bases not matched to a gene: 5. CDR1 SQVTM and CDR2 ANQGSEA come from the germline V gene.

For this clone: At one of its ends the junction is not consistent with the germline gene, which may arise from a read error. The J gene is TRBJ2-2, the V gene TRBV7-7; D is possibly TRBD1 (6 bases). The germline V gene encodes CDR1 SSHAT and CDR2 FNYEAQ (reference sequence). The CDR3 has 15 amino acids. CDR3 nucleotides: TGTGCTAGCAGCTCCGACAGGACAAACACCGGGGAGCTGTTTTTT. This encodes CASSSDRTNTGELFF.

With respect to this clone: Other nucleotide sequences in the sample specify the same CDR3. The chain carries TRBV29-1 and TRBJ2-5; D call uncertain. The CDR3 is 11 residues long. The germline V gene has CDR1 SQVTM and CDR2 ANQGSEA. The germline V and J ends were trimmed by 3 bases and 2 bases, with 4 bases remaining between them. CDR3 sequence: CSVDRQETQYF. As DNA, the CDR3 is TGCAGCGTTGATCGTCAAGAGACCCAGTACTTC.